This T cell receptor (beta chain) is from a study of early T cells in non-severe SARS-CoV-2 infection. In the study overall: Sequencing was performed on bulk RNA from unsorted whole blood, leaving chains unpaired.

Germline CDR1 is LNHDA and CDR2 is SQIVND (reference sequence). There are 16 residues in the CDR3. With V trimmed by 3 bases and J by 6 bases, 7 bases remained unmatched. cDNA molecules, individually, were tagged with unique molecular identifiers. TCRdb independently ran MiXCR on the 5' RACE reads; one entry per CDR3 protein. The table includes 85,000 to 100,000 distinct CDR3 sequences, approximately 11% detected once. The chain is built from TRBV19 and TRBJ1-6, with TRBD1 identical over 8 bases. Sequenced: whole blood. The origin of this receptor is an adult who was a healthcare worker with PCR-confirmed SARS-CoV-2 infection or an uninfected control (not recorded which). CDR3 DNA sequence: TGTGCCAGTAGTATCGGGAGGGACAGGATTAATTCACCCCTCCACTTT. It translates to CASSIGRDRINSPLHF.